This TCR beta chain originates from a study of beta chain features in type 1 diabetes. Expressed TCRB transcripts were sequenced, since all the RNA that had been isolated was reverse transcribed. Some clones are missing from TCRdb's copy, which holds only in-frame ones; the method was immunoSEQ multiplex PCR. Of a few hundred thousand clones listed, 9.6% are singletons. Losses at the gene ends were 3 bases for V and 8 bases for J; bases not matched to a gene: 6. The length of the CDR3 is 14 residues. Germline V CDR1 and CDR2: SGHRS, YFSETQ. Many counts were recorded for this clone. Its target is not known. Overall study findings and caveats: Type 1 diabetes patients had TCRB CDR3s that were shorter (moderately but significantly so) in all four CD4+ subsets.

V is TRBV5-1 and J is TRBJ2-4, with 9 bases identical to TRBD1. Sequenced input: central memory CD4+ T cells from blood. The clonotype originates from a man aged 30 to 45 with type 1 diabetes. The CDR3 reads CASSSQGARDIQYF. CDR3 in DNA: TGCGCCAGCAGCTCACAGGGGGCGCGGGACATTCAGTACTTC.